This TCR beta chain was captured by sequencing in a study of OX40 agonist ivuxolimab in advanced cancers. Overall study context: A diagnosis of hepatocellular carcinoma, melanoma, renal cell or head and neck cancer was present in dose-escalation patients. Study-wide results and caveats: Low normalized T-cell clonal expansion was also seen in some nonresponders. Those patients achieving a partial response at 0.1-3.0 mg/kg showed among the lowest clonal expansion.

This clone was seen just once. The antigen is undetermined. Libraries were prepared by immunoSEQ multiplex PCR; TCRdb keeps only in-frame clonotypes and omits some of them. The sample yields roughly 77,000 clones, 92% seen once. Trimming cost V 1 base and J 3 bases; bases outside gene matches: 10. Germline CDR1 is PRHDT and CDR2 is FYEKMQ (reference sequence). The length of the CDR3 is 17 residues. Source: CD4+ or CD8+ T cells sorted from blood, taken in a trial of the OX40 agonist ivuxolimab. The clonotype comes from an adult with an advanced solid tumor such as melanoma, head and neck, liver or kidney cancer. The rearrangement joins TRBV13 to TRBJ1-1, with 8 bases identical to TRBD1. The CDR3 reads CASSLEGLGQGYTEAFF. CDR3 DNA: TGTGCCAGCAGCTTAGAGGGACTCGGACAGGGTTACACTGAAGCTTTCTTT.